This TCR beta chain was recorded in a study of T-cell reconstitution after alpha-beta-depleted transplantation in children. There are 15 residues in the CDR3. Germline V gives CDR1 MNHEY, CDR2 SMNVEV (reference sequence). With 6 bases clipped from V and 5 bases from J, the junction kept 9 bases outside the gene matches. Unique molecular identifiers were incorporated during preparation of the TCRbeta library. TCRdb reanalysed the PCR reads using MiXCR and keeps one entry per CDR3 protein. The sample consists of more than 450,000 distinct CDR3 sequences, about 18% of them appearing once. This clonotype has just one count.

The chain links TRBV27 to TRBJ2-7, with 11 bases lining up with TRBD2. The sequences come from PBMCs from the stem cell graft donor, collected from the stem cell graft. The clonotype was recovered from a human donor who donated a stem cell graft to a child with acute lymphoblastic leukemia. Written as DNA, the CDR3 is TGTGCCAGCAGCCCAAGACTAGCGGGAATCCACGAGCAGTACTTC. Its translation: CASSPRLAGIHEQYF.